This T cell receptor (beta chain) was identified during a study of blood T cell repertoires in COVID-19. On the study more broadly: There were acute and convalescent COVID-19 samples, and they came from the United States, Italy and Spain. Sources were T cells, B-cell-depleted T cells, or PBMCs; the material itself was cDNA or gDNA.

Original processing methods: The assay estimated nucleated cells by amplifying reference gene primers. Data came from immunoSEQ multiplex PCR; TCRdb stores just in-frame clones and leaves some out. V and J calls and clone size are those listed in that table; D and trimming were worked out from the DNA. The sample carries roughly 87,000 clones, 70% to 85% recorded once. Seattle cases were enrolled at active infection and followed longitudinally. CDR3 length: 17 residues. Looked up from germline, CDR1 is SGHTA and CDR2 is FQGNSA. The receptor's source is a woman over 75 with COVID-19, enrolled during active disease. This rearrangement joins TRBV7-2 to TRBJ2-1, with TRBD2 identical over 12 bases. Sequencing was carried out using peripheral blood. The CDR3, as DNA: TGTGCAAATCAAGCCGGACTAGCGGGGACCTCCTACAATGAGCAGTTCTTC. Amino acids: CANQAGLAGTSYNEQFF.